In its sample, the clone carrying this T cell receptor (beta chain) was seen a few times. Its antigen remains unknown. The sample belongs to a study of blood T cells in healthy people across ages. Broader study findings: CMV infection status of these donors was not known. Unsorted PBMC material precluded a definitive naive versus antigen-experienced comparison.

The germline V gene has CDR1 SGHRS and CDR2 YFSETQ. This CDR3 region has 15 residues. V lost 0 bases and J 7 bases, leaving 13 bases between the germline ends. Then a second PCR, running about 6 to 11 cycles, was carried out with a sample-barcoded 5' primer and a J-beta primer mix. TCRdb redid the calling of the 5' RACE reads with MiXCR, one entry per CDR3 protein. The repertoire holds approximately 800,000 distinct CDR3 sequences, 50% to 65% seen once, with around 40% in the top ten. The chain couples TRBV5-1 to TRBJ1-4, with D hard to call. The sequenced material came from blood. The source of this sequence is a man older than 75 in good health. The CDR3 loop reads CASSLAPGNREKLFF. The CDR3 coding sequence is TGCGCCAGCAGCTTGGCTCCGGGGAACCGTGAAAAACTGTTTTTT.